The 21 T cell receptor beta chains presented below share a single source sample, sequenced in a study of blood T cell repertoires in COVID-19. Only in-frame clones appear in the TCRdb table, and some are missing; sequencing was by immunoSEQ multiplex PCR. This table holds roughly 480,000 clones, nearly 90% found once. What was sequenced was peripheral blood. The source is a man between 18 and 35 years old with COVID-19, enrolled during active disease.

The rearrangement joins TRBV2 to TRBJ1-6, with 8 bases identical to TRBD1. V lost 4 bases and J lost 7; bases outside the gene matches: 6. The length of the CDR3 is 15 residues. From germline, CDR1 is SNHLY and CDR2 FYNNEI. CDR3 protein: CASSGMDRANSPLHF. The DNA of the CDR3 is TGTGCCAGCAGTGGAATGGACAGGGCGAATTCACCCCTCCACTTT.

The gene calls are TRBV6-5 and TRBJ2-3; 10 positions match TRBD1. The CDR3 is 15 residues long. Per the germline V gene, CDR1 is MNHEY and CDR2 is SVGAGI. Trimming cost V 2 bases and J 7 bases; bases outside gene matches: 6. The chain's CDR3 is CASSYADRGTYTQYF. The CDR3 region has the DNA TGTGCCAGCAGTTACGCGGACAGGGGGACTTATACGCAGTATTTT.

The rearrangement joins TRBV14 to TRBJ1-1; D is perhaps TRBD1 (6 bases). The germline gives CDR1 SGHDN, CDR2 FVKESK. V lost 5 bases and J lost 3, with 13 bases in between. The CDR3 runs 14 residues. CDR3 nucleotides: TGTGCCAGCAGCAAACAGGGAGAGTACACTGAAGCTTTCTTT. Translation gives CASSKQGEYTEAFF. Full variable domain (outside the CDR3, taken from reference TRBV14 and TRBJ1-1): EAGVTQFPSHSVIEKGQTVTLRCDPISGHDNLYWYRRVMGKEIKFLLHFVKESKQDESGMPNNRFLAERTGGTYSTLKVQPAELEDSGVYFCASSKQGEYTEAFFGQGTRLTVV.

The chain couples TRBV25-1 to TRBJ1-3; 10 nucleotides align to TRBD1. This CDR3 has 18 residues. J gave up 4 bases and V 8 bases, and 17 bases lay outside the gene matches. Looked up from germline, CDR1 is MGHDK and CDR2 is SYGVNS. The DNA of the CDR3 is TGTGCCAGCTCGGGACAGGGGAAAGGCACACTCCCCGGAAACACCATATATTTT. Protein product: CASSGQGKGTLPGNTIYF.

There are a few counts of this clone. The gene calls are TRBV12-3 or TRBV12-4 and TRBJ2-7; D is undetermined. Trimming took 2 bases from V and 3 from J, leaving 2 bases between them. This CDR3 is built from 11 residues. The CDR3 DNA is TGTGCCAGCAGTTTATACTACGAGCAGTACTTC. Translation: CASSLYYEQYF.

The chain is built from TRBV3-1 (or the pseudogene TRBV3-2) and TRBJ1-1; D perhaps matches TRBD1 (6 bases). Germline lookup yields CDR1 LGHDT and CDR2 YNNKEL (reference sequence). The CDR3 covers 18 residues. Deletions cut 2 bases from V and 5 bases from J, with 24 bases between. CDR3 sequence reads: CASSQPFITGTSGTEAFF. In DNA, the CDR3 is TGTGCCAGCAGCCAACCATTTATTACAGGGACGTCCGGGACTGAAGCTTTCTTT.

The chain is built from TRBV7-9 and TRBJ2-7; tentatively, D is TRBD2 (6 bases). V was pared by 2 bases and J by 0 bases, with 11 bases between. In germline, CDR1 is SEHNR, CDR2 FQNEAQ (reference sequence). The CDR3 sequence is 15 residues long. The CDR3: CASSLTEGSSYEQYF. DNA for the CDR3: TGTGCCAGCAGCTTAACGGAGGGGAGCTCCTACGAGCAGTACTTC.

The chain recombines TRBV7-9 with TRBJ2-7, with TRBD1 matching over 10 bases. This CDR3 comprises 17 residues. Trimming removed 5 bases from V and 3 bases from J; junction bases left unmatched: 13. Germline-derived CDR1 and CDR2 are SEHNR and FQNEAQ (reference sequence). CDR3 in amino acids: CASSPPNRDRGFYEQYF. CDR3 sequence (DNA): TGTGCCAGCAGCCCACCAAATCGGGACAGGGGATTCTACGAGCAGTACTTC.

This clone has only one observation. V and J are TRBV28 and TRBJ2-7; D remains unclear. CDR1 is MDHEN and CDR2 is SYDVKM in the germline V gene. Trimming cost V 4 bases and J 3 bases, with 7 bases left between them. This CDR3 region has 12 residues. The CDR3 coding sequence is TGTGCCAGCAGTTCTTCTGTCTACGAGCAGTACTTC. Its translation: CASSSSVYEQYF.

The rearrangement joins TRBV5-1 to TRBJ1-1; no reliable D call. This CDR3 comprises 15 residues. Trimming removed 0 bases at V and 7 bases at J, with 16 bases between. Germline V lookup: CDR1 SGHRS, CDR2 YFSETQ. CDR3 loop: CASSLAFGRVDEAFF. In nucleotides, the CDR3 is TGCGCCAGCAGCTTGGCCTTTGGGAGGGTGGATGAAGCTTTCTTT. The full variable domain, completed using reference TRBV5-1 and TRBJ1-1, is KAGVTQTPRYLIKTRGQQVTLSCSPISGHRSVSWYQQTPGQGLQFLFEYFSETQRNKGNFPGRFSGRQFSNSRSEMNVSTLELGDSALYLCASSLAFGRVDEAFFGQGTRLTVV.

The V call is TRBV5-5, the J call TRBJ2-2; TRBD1 matches 7 bases. The CDR3 has 13 amino acids. V was clipped by 5 bases and J by 6 bases; unmatched bases: 4. Germline CDR1 is SGHKS and CDR2 is YYEKEE (reference sequence). The CDR3 DNA is TGTGCCAGCAGTCAGGGGGTCTCCGGGGAGCTGTTTTTT. This gives the protein CASSQGVSGELFF.

V and J are TRBV6-5 and TRBJ2-3, with a weak D call TRBD2 (5 bases). The CDR3 totals 15 residues. CDR1 and CDR2 from the germline V gene are MNHEY and SVGAGI. V lost 0 bases and J 4 bases, leaving 11 bases between the germline ends. The CDR3 DNA is TGTGCCAGCAGTTACTCAAGTCACGGGGCAGATACGCAGTATTTT. Its translation: CASSYSSHGADTQYF.

The CDR3 sequence: CASSLQGASETQYF. CDR3 nucleotides: TGCGCCAGCAGCTTACAGGGGGCTTCAGAGACCCAGTACTTC. V is TRBV5-1 and J is TRBJ2-5, with TRBD1 matching 9 bases. The CDR3 is made up of 14 amino acids. J lost 4 bases, V lost 2 bases, and 3 bases had no gene match. Germline CDR1 reads SGHRS; CDR2 reads YFSETQ.

V gene TRBV5-1 combines with J gene TRBJ2-7; the match to TRBD2 covers 8 bases. Germline lookup yields CDR1 SGHRS and CDR2 YFSETQ. The CDR3 loop spans 13 amino acids. Losses at the gene ends were 4 bases for V and 4 bases for J; bases not matched to a gene: 4. CDR3 protein: CASSHGTRYEQYF. The CDR3 DNA reads as TGCGCCAGCAGCCACGGGACTAGGTACGAGCAGTACTTC.

The chain carries TRBV3-1 (or the pseudogene TRBV3-2) and TRBJ1-4; D is ambiguous. The germline V gene encodes CDR1 LGHDT and CDR2 YNNKEL (reference sequence). The CDR3 contains 14 residues. Trimming removed 0 bases from V and 6 bases from J, with 8 bases in between. CDR3 residues: CASSQEVTDEKLFF. The CDR3 DNA reads TGTGCCAGCAGCCAAGAGGTTACGGATGAAAAACTGTTTTTT.

The rearrangement uses TRBV7-8 and TRBJ2-7; TRBD1 might be the D (5 bases). The CDR3 contains 17 residues. In germline, CDR1 is SGHVS, CDR2 FQNEAQ. V was clipped by 0 bases and J by 3 bases, with 18 bases between them. CDR3 nucleotide sequence: TGTGCCAGCAGCTTAGCCCCCCGGACATCTACAGTCTACGAGCAGTACTTC. Amino acids: CASSLAPRTSTVYEQYF.

V gene TRBV2 combines with J gene TRBJ1-5, with 7 bases lining up with TRBD1. V trimming: 5 bases; J trimming: 1 base; junction bases outside the gene matches: 5. Germline-derived CDR1 and CDR2 are SNHLY and FYNNEI. CDR3 length equals 15 residues. CDR3 DNA sequence: TGTGCCAGCAGTACGGGACAGACGAGCAATCAGCCCCAGCATTTT. The encoded protein is CASSTGQTSNQPQHF.

This chain uses TRBV4-2 with TRBJ1-3; 9 bases are a match to TRBD1. The CDR3 is 17 residues long. Trimming removed 0 bases from V and 1 base from J; junction bases left unmatched: 4. Germline values: CDR1 LGHNA, CDR2 YNFKEQ. In DNA form, the CDR3 reads TGTGCCAGCAGCCAAGAGTACGGACAGGGGTCTGGAAACACCATATATTTT. It translates to CASSQEYGQGSGNTIYF.

The rearrangement links TRBV19 to TRBJ1-5, with 12 bases aligning to TRBD1. V was clipped by 6 bases and J by 2 bases; unmatched bases: 8. From germline, CDR1 is LNHDA and CDR2 SQIVND (reference sequence). This CDR3 has 17 amino acids. CDR3 in DNA: TGTGCCAGTAGGGGGACAGGGGGCGGGTCGGGCAATCAGCCCCAGCATTTT. This translates into CASRGTGGGSGNQPQHF.

The chain employs TRBV7-9 and TRBJ2-1; TRBD2 agrees at 8 bases. Unmatched junction bases numbered 13, after V lost 6 bases and J lost 9 bases. The CDR3 runs 15 residues. CDR1 and CDR2 (germline): SEHNR, FQNEAQ (reference sequence). DNA for the CDR3: TGTGCCAGCAGTCGGACTAGCCCACGACAATTTGAGCAGTTCTTC. This gives the protein CASSRTSPRQFEQFF.

This chain links TRBV4-1 with TRBJ2-5, with D possibly being TRBD1 (5 bases). Germline CDR1 is MGHRA and CDR2 is YSYEKL. The CDR3 spans 15 residues. Trimming shortened V by 1 base and J by 5 bases, and 14 bases separated the two germline ends. Here the CDR3 reads CASSQVKGAGETQYF. The CDR3 nucleotides are TGCGCCAGCAGCCAAGTAAAAGGGGCTGGGGAGACCCAGTACTTC.